Listed here are 17 T cell receptor beta chains from one sample, sequenced in a study of T cell repertoires and Cas9 in healthy adults. Produced via immunoSEQ multiplex PCR; TCRdb's table is partial and in-frame only. The data contain tens of thousands of clones, under 95% of them singletons. Sequencing was done on a sample of CD4+ effector T cells (CD127+, CD25-, CD137-, CD154-) from PBMCs; culture status not recorded. The source is a human donor in good health.

This clone was observed once. This CDR3 is CASSPPSGGASQPQHF. CDR3 bases: TGTGCCAGCAGTCCCCCCTCCGGGGGGGCAAGTCAGCCCCAGCATTTT. This chain links TRBV28 with TRBJ1-5; weak D call: TRBD1 (6 bases). Germline V lookup: CDR1 MDHEN, CDR2 SYDVKM. Deletions cut 5 bases from V and 6 bases from J, with 20 bases between. The CDR3 is 16 amino acids.

J is TRBJ1-1 and V is TRBV28; weak D call: TRBD1 (5 bases). From germline, CDR1 is MDHEN and CDR2 SYDVKM. V lost 11 bases and J lost 8, with 15 bases in between. The CDR3 has 11 amino acids. The CDR3: CAGSDSREAFF. CDR3 DNA sequence: TGTGCCGGATCCGACAGCAGAGAAGCTTTCTTT.

The rearrangement uses TRBV19 and TRBJ1-2; a possible D gene is TRBD1 (6 bases). V was trimmed by 6 bases and J by 8 bases, leaving 16 bases between them. This CDR3 spans 13 amino acids. Germline V gene data show CDR1 as LNHDA and CDR2 as SQIVND (reference sequence). CDR3 in amino acids: CASSPRTGAGYTF. DNA for the CDR3: TGTGCCAGTAGCCCCCGCACGGGGGCGGGCTACACCTTC.

This sequence joins TRBV7-2 and TRBJ2-3, with D perhaps matching TRBD2 (6 bases). With 1 base removed from V and 3 bases from J, the gap between germline ends came to 8 bases. Germline CDR1 SGHTA, CDR2 FQGNSA. This CDR3 has 14 residues. The CDR3 protein is CASSLGRETDTQYF. The CDR3 DNA reads TGTGCCAGCAGCTTAGGACGGGAGACAGATACGCAGTATTTT.

The rearrangement joins TRBV18 to TRBJ2-1, with 16 bases that match TRBD2. The CDR3 sequence is 17 residues long. J lost 8 bases, V lost 3 bases, and 7 bases had no gene match. Germline CDR1 KGHSH, CDR2 LQKENI. The CDR3 DNA follows: TGTGCCAGCTCACCGGGACTAGCGGGAGGGGGGAGAGATGAGCAGTTCTTC. It is translated as CASSPGLAGGGRDEQFF. Full variable domain (missing parts from reference TRBV18 and TRBJ2-1): NAGVMQNPRHLVRRRGQEARLRCSPMKGHSHVYWYRQLPEEGLKFMVYLQKENIIDESGMPKERFSAEFPKEGPSILRIQQVVRGDSAAYFCASSPGLAGGGRDEQFFGPGTRLTVL.

This sequence joins TRBV28 and TRBJ1-5; D remains ambiguous. The V gene lost 5 bases and the J gene lost 3 bases, with 23 bases spanning the gap. Germline-derived CDR1 and CDR2 are MDHEN and SYDVKM. The CDR3 covers 18 residues. This CDR3 is CASSIDGMIPLNNQPQHF. The CDR3 DNA reads TGTGCCAGCAGTATAGACGGTATGATACCTCTGAACAATCAGCCCCAGCATTTT.

The chain joins TRBV6-6 to TRBJ2-5, with D perhaps matching TRBD1 or TRBD2 (7 bases each). The germline V gene encodes CDR1 MNHNY and CDR2 SVGAGI (reference sequence). V was trimmed by 6 bases and J by 7 bases, leaving 12 bases between them. The CDR3 covers 12 residues. CDR3 residues: CASSQGGATQYF. The CDR3 DNA is TGTGCCAGCAGCCAGGGGGGGGCGACCCAGTACTTC.

This clone has a single count. The rearrangement uses TRBV19 and TRBJ1-5; 8 bases map to TRBD1. This CDR3 contains 15 residues. Germline CDR1 reads LNHDA; CDR2 reads SQIVND (reference sequence). After removal of 7 bases from V and 2 bases from J, the junction contained 7 bases not matched to a gene. This CDR3 is CASTPGGKGNQPQHF. The CDR3 nucleotides read TGTGCCAGTACCCCAGGGGGCAAGGGCAATCAGCCCCAGCATTTT. Using reference TRBV19 and TRBJ1-5 for the parts outside the CDR3, the full variable domain is DGGITQSPKYLFRKEGQNVTLSCEQNLNHDAMYWYRQDPGQGLRLIYYSQIVNDFQKGDIAEGYSVSREKKESFPLTVTSAQKNPTAFYLCASTPGGKGNQPQHFGDGTRLSIL.

This clone came up a few times. The rearrangement joins TRBV19 to TRBJ2-4, with D perhaps assigned TRBD1 or TRBD2 (5 bases each). V was trimmed by 5 bases and J by 1 base, leaving 9 bases between them. CDR3 length: 14 residues. Germline CDR1 reads LNHDA; CDR2 reads SQIVND (reference sequence). The CDR3 DNA reads as TGTGCCAGTAGTCTCGAGGGGGCCAAAAACATTCAGTACTTC. The encoded protein is CASSLEGAKNIQYF.

The V gene is TRBV5-6, the J gene TRBJ2-7; 10 bases are a match to TRBD1. The V gene's germline CDR1 is SGHDT and CDR2 YYEEEE. J was trimmed by 4 bases and V by 0 bases; bases with no gene match: 1. This CDR3 contains 14 residues. The CDR3 region has the DNA TGTGCCAGCAGCTTGGTGGACAGGGGGTACGAGCAGTACTTC. Amino acid sequence: CASSLVDRGYEQYF.

The genes are TRBV19 and TRBJ1-2; D might be TRBD1 (6 bases). The CDR3 is 13 residues long. The V gene's germline CDR1 is LNHDA and CDR2 SQIVND (reference sequence). V gave up 9 bases and J gave up 1 base, with 12 bases separating them. CDR3 amino acids: CASRGQNNYGYTF. The CDR3 DNA follows: TGTGCCAGCCGGGGACAAAATAACTATGGCTACACCTTC.

A few counts support this clone. The chain combines TRBV29-1 with TRBJ2-5, with D perhaps matching TRBD2 (5 bases). Germline V gives CDR1 SQVTM, CDR2 ANQGSEA. Trimming stripped 0 bases from V and 4 bases from J, with 6 bases between. The CDR3 has 12 amino acids. The chain's CDR3 is CSVEELGETQYF. In nucleotides, the CDR3 is TGCAGCGTTGAAGAACTAGGAGAGACCCAGTACTTC.

This chain links TRBV12-5 with TRBJ2-7, with D unclear. Germline V gene data show CDR1 as LGHNT and CDR2 as FRNRAP. V lost 6 bases to trimming and J lost 3 bases, with 12 bases between them. The CDR3 loop spans 13 amino acids. CDR3 in amino acids: CASGDPRVYEQYF. The CDR3 DNA follows: TGTGCTAGTGGGGACCCCCGGGTCTACGAGCAGTACTTC.

The V call is TRBV5-1, the J call TRBJ2-1; TRBD2 matches at 10 bases. CDR3 length: 15 residues. The trim removed 0 bases at V and 8 bases at J, leaving 5 bases unmatched. Germline assignment: CDR1 SGHRS and CDR2 YFSETQ. The CDR3: CASSLGLAGEDEQFF. The CDR3 region has the DNA TGCGCCAGCAGCTTGGGCCTAGCGGGGGAAGATGAGCAGTTCTTC. Filled out from reference TRBV5-1 and TRBJ2-1, the complete variable domain reads KAGVTQTPRYLIKTRGQQVTLSCSPISGHRSVSWYQQTPGQGLQFLFEYFSETQRNKGNFPGRFSGRQFSNSRSEMNVSTLELGDSALYLCASSLGLAGEDEQFFGPGTRLTVL.

This chain connects TRBV27 to TRBJ1-5; maybe TRBD1 (6 bases). V was shortened by 4 bases and J by 6 bases, with 13 bases between the two germline ends. The CDR3 totals 14 residues. Germline V gene sequence: CDR1 MNHEY, CDR2 SMNVEV (reference sequence). CDR3 protein: CASSSTGKFQPQHF. The CDR3 bases are TGTGCCAGCAGTTCTACAGGGAAGTTTCAGCCCCAGCATTTT.

The chain recombines TRBV19 with TRBJ2-1; 10 nucleotides align to TRBD1. The V and J ends lost 5 bases and 5 bases, in that order; junction bases with no gene match: 3. This CDR3 comprises 14 residues. Per germline, CDR1 LNHDA and CDR2 SQIVND (reference sequence). For the CDR3, the DNA is TGTGCCAGTAGTCCGGGACAGGGGAACAATGAGCAGTTCTTC. Translated, it gives CASSPGQGNNEQFF.

This clone showed up just once. J is TRBJ2-2 and V is TRBV19; 8 positions agree with TRBD2. V gave up 6 bases and J gave up 6 bases; unmatched junction bases: 6. The CDR3 consists of 14 residues. CDR1 LNHDA and CDR2 SQIVND come from the germline V gene (reference sequence). This chain's CDR3 is CASSTGGLPGELFF. CDR3 bases: TGTGCCAGTAGCACGGGGGGGCTACCCGGGGAGCTGTTTTTT.